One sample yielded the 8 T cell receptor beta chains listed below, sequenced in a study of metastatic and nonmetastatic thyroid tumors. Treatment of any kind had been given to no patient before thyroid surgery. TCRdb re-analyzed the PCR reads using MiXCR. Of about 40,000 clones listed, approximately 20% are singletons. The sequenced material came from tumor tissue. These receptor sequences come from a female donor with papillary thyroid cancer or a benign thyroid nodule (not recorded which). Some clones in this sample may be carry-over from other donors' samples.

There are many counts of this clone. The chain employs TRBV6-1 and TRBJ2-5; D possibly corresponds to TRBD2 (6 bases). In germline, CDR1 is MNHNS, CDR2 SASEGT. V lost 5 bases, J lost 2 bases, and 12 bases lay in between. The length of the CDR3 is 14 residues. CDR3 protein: CASSLGSTQETQYF. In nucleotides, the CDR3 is TGTGCCAGCAGTCTCGGGAGCACTCAAGAGACCCAGTACTTC.

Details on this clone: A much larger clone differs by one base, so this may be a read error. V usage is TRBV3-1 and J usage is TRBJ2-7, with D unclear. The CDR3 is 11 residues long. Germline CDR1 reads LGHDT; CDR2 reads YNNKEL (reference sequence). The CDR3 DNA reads TGTGCCAGCAGCCAGAGGAACGAGCATTACTTC. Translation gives CASSQRNEHYF.

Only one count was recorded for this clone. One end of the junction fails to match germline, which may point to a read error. The CDR3 nucleotides read TGCGCCAGCAGCTCGGTACGGAAAGGGTTAGGGACTGATACGAAGTATTTT. It encodes CASSSVRKGLGTDTKYF. The J gene is TRBJ2-3, the V gene TRBV5-1, with a weak D call TRBD2 (6 bases). The CDR3 spans 17 residues. CDR1 is SGHRS, CDR2 YFSETQ, per germline.

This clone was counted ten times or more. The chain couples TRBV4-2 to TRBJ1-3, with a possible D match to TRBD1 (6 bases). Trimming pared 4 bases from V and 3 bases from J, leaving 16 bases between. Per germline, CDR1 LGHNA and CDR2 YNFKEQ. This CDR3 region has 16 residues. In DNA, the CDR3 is TGTGCCAGCAGCCGAGCTACAGGGAACTTTGGAAACACCATATATTTT. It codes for CASSRATGNFGNTIYF.

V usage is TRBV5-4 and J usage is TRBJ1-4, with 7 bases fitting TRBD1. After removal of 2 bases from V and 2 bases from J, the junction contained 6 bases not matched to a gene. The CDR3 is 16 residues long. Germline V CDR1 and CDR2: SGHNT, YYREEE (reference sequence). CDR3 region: CASSFGGGPTNEKLFF. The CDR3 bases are TGTGCCAGCAGCTTTGGAGGGGGCCCCACTAATGAAAAACTGTTTTTT. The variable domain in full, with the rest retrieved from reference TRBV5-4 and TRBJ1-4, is ETGVTQSPTHLIKTRGQQVTLRCSSQSGHNTVSWYQQALGQGPQFIFQYYREEENGRGNFPPRFSGLQFPNYSSELNVNALELDDSALYLCASSFGGGPTNEKLFFGSGTQLSVL.

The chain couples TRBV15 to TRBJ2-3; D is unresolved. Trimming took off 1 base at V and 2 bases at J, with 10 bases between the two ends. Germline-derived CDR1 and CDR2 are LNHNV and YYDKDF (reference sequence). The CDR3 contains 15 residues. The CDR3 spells CATSRVTVITDTQYF. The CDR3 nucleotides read TGTGCCACCAGCAGAGTAACGGTAATCACAGATACGCAGTATTTT.

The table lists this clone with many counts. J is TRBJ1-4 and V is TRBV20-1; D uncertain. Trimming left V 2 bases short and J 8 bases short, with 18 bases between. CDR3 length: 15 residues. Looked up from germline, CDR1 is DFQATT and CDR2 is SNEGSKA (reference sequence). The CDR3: CSARPLVLQGEKLFF. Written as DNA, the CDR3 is TGCAGTGCTAGACCGCTAGTCCTACAAGGGGAAAAACTGTTTTTT.

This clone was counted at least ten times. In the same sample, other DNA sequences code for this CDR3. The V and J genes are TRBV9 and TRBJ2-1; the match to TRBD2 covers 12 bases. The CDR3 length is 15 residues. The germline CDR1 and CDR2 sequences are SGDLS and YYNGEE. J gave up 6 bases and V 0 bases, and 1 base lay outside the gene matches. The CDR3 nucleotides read TGTGCCAGCAGCGTAGCTAGCGGGAGGGGCAATGAGCAGTTCTTC. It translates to CASSVASGRGNEQFF.